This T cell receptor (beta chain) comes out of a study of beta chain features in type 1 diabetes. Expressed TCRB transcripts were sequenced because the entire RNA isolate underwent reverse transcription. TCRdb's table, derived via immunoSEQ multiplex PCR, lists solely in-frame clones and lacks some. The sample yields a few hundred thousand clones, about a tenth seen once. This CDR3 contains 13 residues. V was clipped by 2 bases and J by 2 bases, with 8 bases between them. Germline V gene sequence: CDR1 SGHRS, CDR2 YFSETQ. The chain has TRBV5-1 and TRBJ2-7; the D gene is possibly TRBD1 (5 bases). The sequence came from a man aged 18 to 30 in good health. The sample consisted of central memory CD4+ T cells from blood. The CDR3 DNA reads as TGCGCCAGCAGCTTACAGGACACCTACGAGCAGTACTTC. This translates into CASSLQDTYEQYF.